Listed here are 18 T cell receptor beta chains from one sample, sequenced in a study of T cell repertoires in cytomegalovirus infection. TCRdb processed the reads anew with MiXCR; each CDR3 protein has one entry. The sample lists 700,000 to 850,000 distinct CDR3 sequences, 32% seen once, with roughly 12% in the top ten. Their target antigens are unknown. The sequenced sample was cultured CD8+ T cells from PBMCs, obtained from culture after CMV antigen stimulation. The receptors shown here come from a human donor in good health (CMV status not recorded). Some clones in this sample may be carry-over from other donors' samples.

V usage is TRBV10-1 and J usage is TRBJ2-7; 9 bases are a match to TRBD1. CDR3 size: 16 residues. Germline CDR1 and CDR2: WNHNN and SYGVQD (reference sequence). V lost 6 bases and J lost 1; bases outside the gene matches: 10. The CDR3 sequence is CASSSDRGYSSYEQYF. Here the CDR3 DNA reads TGCGCCAGCAGCTCGGACAGGGGATACTCGTCCTACGAGCAGTACTTC.

This chain connects TRBV6-2 or TRBV6-3 to TRBJ2-1; TRBD2 matches at 10 bases. Germline CDR1 and CDR2: MNHEY and SVGEGT. V trimming: 6 bases; J trimming: 3 bases; junction bases outside the gene matches: 8. This CDR3 is 16 amino acids long. For the CDR3, the DNA is TGTGCCAGCAGGCGACTTAGCGGGGGGTTCTACAATGAGCAGTTCTTC. Amino acid sequence: CASRRLSGGFYNEQFF.

This rearrangement joins TRBV5-6 to TRBJ1-1, with 9 bases fitting TRBD1. V lost 0 bases to trimming and J lost 6 bases; unmatched junction nucleotides: 9. CDR3 size: 16 residues. Germline-derived CDR1 and CDR2 are SGHDT and YYEEEE. The CDR3 protein is CASSLVAWGTGSEAFF. Here the CDR3 DNA reads TGTGCCAGCAGCTTGGTTGCGTGGGGGACAGGGTCTGAAGCTTTCTTT.

The rearrangement links TRBV13 to TRBJ2-7; 8 nucleotides agree with TRBD1. The germline CDR1 and CDR2 sequences are PRHDT and FYEKMQ (reference sequence). The CDR3 length is 19 residues. V was pared by 6 bases and J by 0 bases, with 19 bases of the junction left unmatched. This CDR3 is CASSLPGTGLPLSSYEQYF. The DNA for the CDR3 is TGTGCCAGCAGTTTACCCGGGACAGGCCTACCTTTGAGCTCCTACGAGCAGTACTTC.

This clonotype was recorded many times. The chain couples TRBV4-1 to TRBJ2-3; 11 nucleotides agree with TRBD2. The CDR3 length is 16 residues. The germline V gene encodes CDR1 MGHRA and CDR2 YSYEKL. The V and J ends lost 3 bases and 4 bases, in that order; junction bases with no gene match: 6. CDR3 in amino acids: CASSQATSGGPDTQYF. CDR3 sequence (DNA): TGCGCCAGCAGCCAGGCTACTAGCGGGGGCCCAGATACGCAGTATTTT.

There are a few counts of this clonotype. V is TRBV6-6 and J is TRBJ1-1; 8 nucleotides match TRBD1. J was trimmed by 5 bases and V by 2 bases; bases with no gene match: 4. Germline V CDR1 and CDR2: MNHNY, SVGAGI (reference sequence). CDR3 length: 14 residues. The CDR3 is CASSYPTGVTEAFF. For the CDR3, the DNA is TGTGCCAGCAGTTACCCGACAGGGGTGACTGAAGCTTTCTTT.

This chain joins TRBV7-6 and TRBJ2-1, with 10 bases matching TRBD1. This CDR3 is 16 amino acids long. Germline trimming cut 5 bases from V and 0 bases from J; bases unmatched to any gene: 4. Germline V gives CDR1 SGHVS, CDR2 FNYEAQ. CDR3 DNA sequence: TGTGCCAGCAGCCCCGGGACAGGGGTCTCCTACAATGAGCAGTTCTTC. It translates to CASSPGTGVSYNEQFF.

This clonotype was counted a few times. The chain is built from TRBV11-1 and TRBJ1-2; the D gene is possibly TRBD1 (6 bases). Germline assignment: CDR1 SGHAT and CDR2 FQDESV (reference sequence). The length of the CDR3 is 17 residues. Trimming took 4 bases from V and 4 from J, leaving 22 bases between them. CDR3: CASSSPRGTLMFYGYTF. CDR3 DNA: TGTGCCAGCAGCTCCCCCCGTGGGACACTTATGTTCTATGGCTACACCTTC.

This clonotype has a handful of counts. The chain employs TRBV9 and TRBJ1-1, with D perhaps matching TRBD1 (5 bases). The germline CDR1 and CDR2 sequences are SGDLS and YYNGEE. V was trimmed by 4 bases and J by 1 base, leaving 20 bases between them. This CDR3 contains 17 residues. In DNA form, the CDR3 reads TGTGCCAGCAGCCTAGTAGCGGGACCCCCGAAGAACACTGAAGCTTTCTTT. It yields the protein CASSLVAGPPKNTEAFF.

This clonotype was seen a handful of times. The chain has TRBV28 and TRBJ1-1; D uncertain. Germline CDR1 MDHEN, CDR2 SYDVKM. CDR3 length: 15 residues. V was shortened by 0 bases and J by 5 bases, with 13 bases between the two germline ends. The CDR3 spells CASSLWAGSDTEAFF. CDR3 coding DNA: TGTGCCAGCAGTTTATGGGCCGGGTCGGATACTGAAGCTTTCTTT.

The rearrangement joins TRBV7-8 to TRBJ1-1; D ambiguous. V was cut by 5 bases and J by 8 bases, with 15 bases left in between. Germline-derived CDR1 and CDR2 are SGHVS and FQNEAQ. The CDR3 consists of 13 residues. The CDR3 region is CASSPDLGAEAFF. The DNA for the CDR3 is TGTGCCAGCAGCCCCGACCTTGGTGCGGAAGCTTTCTTT.

The V and J genes are TRBV12-5 and TRBJ1-1, with 9 bases matching TRBD1. The V gene's germline CDR1 is LGHNT and CDR2 FRNRAP. V dropped 6 bases and J dropped 5; count of bases not matched to a gene: 7. CDR3 length: 14 residues. The CDR3 sequence: CASGLDRGGTEAFF. DNA of the CDR3: TGTGCTAGTGGCCTGGACAGGGGTGGGACTGAAGCTTTCTTT.

This clonotype appeared once. The V and J genes are TRBV20-1 and TRBJ1-6; 8 positions agree with TRBD1. V lost 0 bases to trimming and J lost 5 bases; unmatched junction nucleotides: 6. This CDR3 comprises 16 residues. Germline CDR1 and CDR2: DFQATT and SNEGSKA (reference sequence). The CDR3 DNA is TGCAGTGCTAGAGATGGCGGACAGGGTGATAATTCACCCCTCCACTTT. Encoded protein: CSARDGGQGDNSPLHF.

Concerning this clonotype: This may stem from a read error, because a much larger clone lies one nucleotide away. V and J are TRBV7-6 and TRBJ2-3, with 9 bases fitting TRBD2. The germline V gene encodes CDR1 SGHVS and CDR2 FNYEAQ. The CDR3 is 16 amino acids. The chain's CDR3 is CDSSLVAGENTDTQYF. The CDR3 DNA reads TGTGACAGCAGCTTGGTAGCGGGGGAAAACACAGATACGCAGTATTTT.

This clonotype showed up many times. Mismatch with germline at one junction end may stem from a read error. The chain employs TRBV7-7 and TRBJ1-4, with unresolved D. The CDR3 sequence is 14 residues long. CDR1 is SSHAT, CDR2 FNYEAQ, per germline (reference sequence). CDR3 sequence (DNA): TGTGCTAGCAGCCTAGGACCGTCTAATGAAAAACTGTTTTTT. The encoded protein is CASSLGPSNEKLFF.

This sequence joins TRBV7-6 and TRBJ1-6; TRBD1 matches at 12 bases. Looked up from germline, CDR1 is SGHVS and CDR2 is FNYEAQ. The CDR3 runs 13 residues. V shed 11 bases, J shed 14 bases, and the junction held 10 bases outside the gene matches. For the CDR3, the DNA is TGTGCCGGACGGGGACAGGGGGCACTGACCCTCCACTTT. Translated, it gives CAGRGQGALTLHF.

This clonotype was seen a few times. This rearrangement joins TRBV6-5 to TRBJ1-2, with D perhaps matching TRBD1 (6 bases). Trimming stripped 0 bases from V and 8 bases from J, with 13 bases between. The length of the CDR3 is 14 residues. Germline assignment: CDR1 MNHEY and CDR2 SVGAGI. Here the CDR3 reads CASSYSSNRDGYTF. In DNA, the CDR3 is TGTGCCAGCAGTTACTCCTCCAACAGGGACGGCTACACCTTC.

The table lists this clonotype with many counts. This sequence joins TRBV28 and TRBJ1-5, with a possible D match to TRBD1 (5 bases). Germline CDR1 and CDR2: MDHEN and SYDVKM. V was shortened by 6 bases and J by 5 bases, with 20 bases between the two germline ends. The CDR3 runs 16 residues. CDR3 in DNA: TGTGCCAGCAGCCTTCTCCGGGACCGAGGGGATCAGCCCCAGCATTTT. Its translation is CASSLLRDRGDQPQHF.